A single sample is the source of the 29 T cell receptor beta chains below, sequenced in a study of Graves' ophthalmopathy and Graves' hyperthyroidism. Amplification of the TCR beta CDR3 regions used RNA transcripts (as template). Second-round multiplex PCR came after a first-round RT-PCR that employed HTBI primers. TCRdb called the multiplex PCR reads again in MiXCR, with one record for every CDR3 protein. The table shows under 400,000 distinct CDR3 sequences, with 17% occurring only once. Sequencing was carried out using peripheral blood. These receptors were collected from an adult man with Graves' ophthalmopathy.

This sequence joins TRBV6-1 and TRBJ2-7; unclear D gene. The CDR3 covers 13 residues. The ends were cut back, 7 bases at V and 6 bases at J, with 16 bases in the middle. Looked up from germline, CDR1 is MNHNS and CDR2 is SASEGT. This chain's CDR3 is CASKLESLFEQYF. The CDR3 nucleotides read TGTGCCAGCAAGCTGGAGTCCTTGTTCGAGCAGTACTTC.

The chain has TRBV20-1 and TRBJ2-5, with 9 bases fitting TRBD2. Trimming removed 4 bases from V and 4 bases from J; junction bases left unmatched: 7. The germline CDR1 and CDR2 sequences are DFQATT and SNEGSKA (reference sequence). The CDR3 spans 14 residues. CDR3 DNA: TGCAGTGCTAAAAGAAGACTAGCGGTAGAGACCCAGTACTTC. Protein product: CSAKRRLAVETQYF.

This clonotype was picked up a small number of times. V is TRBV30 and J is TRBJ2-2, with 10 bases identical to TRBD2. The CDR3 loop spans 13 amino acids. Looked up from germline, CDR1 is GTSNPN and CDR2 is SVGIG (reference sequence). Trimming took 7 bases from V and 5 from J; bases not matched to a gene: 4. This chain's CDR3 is CAYQRGGTGELFF. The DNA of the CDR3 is TGTGCCTATCAGCGGGGGGGGACCGGGGAGCTGTTTTTT.

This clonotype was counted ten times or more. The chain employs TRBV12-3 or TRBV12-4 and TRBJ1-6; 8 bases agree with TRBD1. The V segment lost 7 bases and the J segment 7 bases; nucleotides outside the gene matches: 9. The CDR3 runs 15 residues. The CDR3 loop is CASIGWGQENSPLHF. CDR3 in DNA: TGTGCCAGCATTGGCTGGGGACAGGAGAATTCACCCCTCCACTTT.

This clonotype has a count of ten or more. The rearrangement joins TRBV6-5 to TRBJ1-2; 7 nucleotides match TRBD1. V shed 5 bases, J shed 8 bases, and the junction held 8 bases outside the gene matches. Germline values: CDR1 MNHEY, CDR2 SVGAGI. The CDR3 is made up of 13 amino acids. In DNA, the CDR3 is TGTGCCAGCAGTCCAACAGGGGAGGGCGGCTACACCTTC. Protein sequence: CASSPTGEGGYTF.

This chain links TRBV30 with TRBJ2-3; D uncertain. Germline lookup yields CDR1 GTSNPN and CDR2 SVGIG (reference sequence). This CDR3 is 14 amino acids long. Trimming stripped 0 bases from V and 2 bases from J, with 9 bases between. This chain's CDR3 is CAWSVGPTTDTQYF. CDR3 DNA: TGTGCCTGGAGTGTTGGACCGACCACAGATACGCAGTATTTT. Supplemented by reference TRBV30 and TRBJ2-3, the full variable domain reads SQTIHQWPATLVQPVGSPLSLECTVEGTSNPNLYWYRQAAGRGLQLLFYSVGIGQISSEVPQNLSASRPQDRQFILSSKKLLLSDSGFYLCAWSVGPTTDTQYFGPGTRLTVL.

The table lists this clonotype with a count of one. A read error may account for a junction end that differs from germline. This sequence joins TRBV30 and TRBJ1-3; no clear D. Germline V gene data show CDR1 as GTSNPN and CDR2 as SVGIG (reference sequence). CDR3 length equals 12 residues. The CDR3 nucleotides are TGTGCCTGGATCGGAGTTGGAAACACCATATCTTTT. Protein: CAWIGVGNTISF.

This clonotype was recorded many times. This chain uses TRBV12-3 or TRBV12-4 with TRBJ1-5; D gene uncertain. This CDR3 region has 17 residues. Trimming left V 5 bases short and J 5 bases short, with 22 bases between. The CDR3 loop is CASSAERGLTTHQPQHF. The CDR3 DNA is TGTGCCAGCAGTGCCGAGCGCGGCCTCACAACCCATCAGCCCCAGCATTTT.

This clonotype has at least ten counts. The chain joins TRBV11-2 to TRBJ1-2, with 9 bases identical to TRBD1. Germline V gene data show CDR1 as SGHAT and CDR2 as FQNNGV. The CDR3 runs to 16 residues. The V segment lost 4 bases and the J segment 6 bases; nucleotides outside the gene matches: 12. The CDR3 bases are TGTGCCAGCAGCTCGAAGGGACAGGGCCCTTTAAATGGCTACACCTTC. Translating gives CASSSKGQGPLNGYTF.

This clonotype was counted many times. The CDR3 DNA sequence: TGTGCCAGCAGCCAGACGAACAATCAGCCCCAGCATTTT. This sequence encodes CASSQTNNQPQHF. The chain uses TRBV4-2 and TRBJ1-5; unclear D gene. Trimming left V 3 bases short and J 3 bases short, with 6 bases between. The germline V gene encodes CDR1 LGHNA and CDR2 YNFKEQ. The CDR3 is 13 amino acids.

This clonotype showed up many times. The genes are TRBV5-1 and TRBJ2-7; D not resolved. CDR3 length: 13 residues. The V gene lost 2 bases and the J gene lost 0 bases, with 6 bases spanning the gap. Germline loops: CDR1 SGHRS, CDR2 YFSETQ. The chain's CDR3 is CASSFRSSYEQYF. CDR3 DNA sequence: TGCGCCAGCAGCTTTAGGAGCTCCTACGAGCAGTACTTC. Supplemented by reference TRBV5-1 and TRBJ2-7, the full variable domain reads KAGVTQTPRYLIKTRGQQVTLSCSPISGHRSVSWYQQTPGQGLQFLFEYFSETQRNKGNFPGRFSGRQFSNSRSEMNVSTLELGDSALYLCASSFRSSYEQYFGPGTRLTVT.

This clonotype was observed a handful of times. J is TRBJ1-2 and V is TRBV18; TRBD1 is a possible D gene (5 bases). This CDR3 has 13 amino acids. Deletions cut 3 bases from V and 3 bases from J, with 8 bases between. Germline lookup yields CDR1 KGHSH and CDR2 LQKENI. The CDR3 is CASSPLQDYGYTF. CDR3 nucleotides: TGTGCCAGCTCACCTCTACAGGACTATGGCTACACCTTC.

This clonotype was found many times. The CDR3 is CAWSLNRGGGELFF. The CDR3 bases are TGTGCCTGGAGTCTGAACAGGGGAGGCGGGGAGCTGTTTTTT. The chain carries TRBV30 and TRBJ2-2; D perhaps matches TRBD1 (7 bases). The germline V gene encodes CDR1 GTSNPN and CDR2 SVGIG (reference sequence). The CDR3 is 14 residues long. V shed 2 bases and J shed 7 bases, with 14 bases lying between them.

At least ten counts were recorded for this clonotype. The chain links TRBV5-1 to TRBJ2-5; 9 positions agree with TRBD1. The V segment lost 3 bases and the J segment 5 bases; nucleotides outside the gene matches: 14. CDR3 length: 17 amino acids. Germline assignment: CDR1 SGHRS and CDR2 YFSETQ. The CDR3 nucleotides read TGCGCCAGCAGCTCCGCCTGGACAGGGGTTATTGGGGAGACCCAGTACTTC. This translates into CASSSAWTGVIGETQYF.

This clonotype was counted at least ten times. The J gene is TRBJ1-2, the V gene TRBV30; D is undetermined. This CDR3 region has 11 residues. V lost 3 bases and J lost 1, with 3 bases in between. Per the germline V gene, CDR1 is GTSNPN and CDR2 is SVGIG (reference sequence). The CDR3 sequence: CAWSDNYGYTF. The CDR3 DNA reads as TGTGCCTGGAGCGATAACTATGGCTACACCTTC. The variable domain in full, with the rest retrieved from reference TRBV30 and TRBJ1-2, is SQTIHQWPATLVQPVGSPLSLECTVEGTSNPNLYWYRQAAGRGLQLLFYSVGIGQISSEVPQNLSASRPQDRQFILSSKKLLLSDSGFYLCAWSDNYGYTFGSGTRLTVV.

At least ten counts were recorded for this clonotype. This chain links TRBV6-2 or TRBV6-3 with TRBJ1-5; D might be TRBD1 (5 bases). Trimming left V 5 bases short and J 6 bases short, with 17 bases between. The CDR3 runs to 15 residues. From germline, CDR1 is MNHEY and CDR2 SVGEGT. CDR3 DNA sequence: TGTGCCAGCAGTCGCGTCGCACAGGTCCCTCAGCCCCAGCATTTT. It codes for CASSRVAQVPQPQHF.

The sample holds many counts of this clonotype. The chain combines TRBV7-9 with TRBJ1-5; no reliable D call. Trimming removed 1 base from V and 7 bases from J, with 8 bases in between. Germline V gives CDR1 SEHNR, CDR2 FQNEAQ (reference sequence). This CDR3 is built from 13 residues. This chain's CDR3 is CASSLELGQPQHF. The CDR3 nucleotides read TGTGCCAGCAGCTTAGAATTGGGGCAGCCCCAGCATTTT.

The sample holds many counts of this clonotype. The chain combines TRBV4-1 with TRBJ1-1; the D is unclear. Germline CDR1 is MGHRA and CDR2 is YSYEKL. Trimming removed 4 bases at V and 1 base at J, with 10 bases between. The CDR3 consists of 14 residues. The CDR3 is CASSRFTENTEAFF. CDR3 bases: TGCGCCAGCAGCCGCTTTACAGAGAACACTGAAGCTTTCTTT.

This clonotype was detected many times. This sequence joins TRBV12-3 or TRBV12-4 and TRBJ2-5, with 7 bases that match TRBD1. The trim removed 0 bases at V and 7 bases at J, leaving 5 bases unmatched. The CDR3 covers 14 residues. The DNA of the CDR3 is TGTGCCAGCAGTTTAGCCGGGACAGTAGGGACCCAGTACTTC. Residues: CASSLAGTVGTQYF.

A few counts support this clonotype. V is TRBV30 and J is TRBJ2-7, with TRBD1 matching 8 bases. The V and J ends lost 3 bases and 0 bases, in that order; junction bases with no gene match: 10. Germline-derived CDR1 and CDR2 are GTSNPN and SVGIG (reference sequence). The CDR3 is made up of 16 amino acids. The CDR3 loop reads CAWSARDRIISYEQYF. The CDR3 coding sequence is TGTGCCTGGAGCGCCCGGGACAGGATTATCTCCTACGAGCAGTACTTC.

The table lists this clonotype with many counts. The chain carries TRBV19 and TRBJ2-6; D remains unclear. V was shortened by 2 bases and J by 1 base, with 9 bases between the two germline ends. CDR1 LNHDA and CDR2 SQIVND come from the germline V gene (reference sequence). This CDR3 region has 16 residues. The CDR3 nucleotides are TGTGCCAGTAGTATACCTTCCGTGTCTGGGGCCAACGTCCTGACTTTC. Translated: CASSIPSVSGANVLTF.

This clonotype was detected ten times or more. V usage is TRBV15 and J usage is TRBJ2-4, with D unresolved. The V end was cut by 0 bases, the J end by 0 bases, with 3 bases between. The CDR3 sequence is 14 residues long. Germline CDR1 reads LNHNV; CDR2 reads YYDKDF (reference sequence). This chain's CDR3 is CATSRDLAKNIQYF. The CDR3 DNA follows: TGTGCCACCAGCAGAGATTTAGCCAAAAACATTCAGTACTTC.

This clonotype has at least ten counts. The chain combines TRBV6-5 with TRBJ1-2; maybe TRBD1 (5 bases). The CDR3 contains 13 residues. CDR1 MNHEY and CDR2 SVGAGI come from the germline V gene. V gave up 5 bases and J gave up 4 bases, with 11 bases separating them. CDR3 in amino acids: CASSMLGGYGYTF. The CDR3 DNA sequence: TGTGCCAGCAGTATGCTGGGGGGCTATGGCTACACCTTC.

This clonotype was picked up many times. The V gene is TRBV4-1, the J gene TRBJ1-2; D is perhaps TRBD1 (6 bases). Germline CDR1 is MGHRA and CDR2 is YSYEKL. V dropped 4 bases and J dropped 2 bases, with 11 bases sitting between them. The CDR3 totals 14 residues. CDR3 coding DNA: TGCGCCAGCAGCCCCCTGGACAGAAACTATGGCTACACCTTC. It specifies CASSPLDRNYGYTF.

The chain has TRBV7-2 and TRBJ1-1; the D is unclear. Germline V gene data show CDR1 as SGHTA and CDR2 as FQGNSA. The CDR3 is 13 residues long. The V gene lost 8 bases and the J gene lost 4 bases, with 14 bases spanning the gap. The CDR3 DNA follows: TGTGCCAGCTTTCCCAGCGGTCGCACTGAAGCTTTCTTT. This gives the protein CASFPSGRTEAFF.

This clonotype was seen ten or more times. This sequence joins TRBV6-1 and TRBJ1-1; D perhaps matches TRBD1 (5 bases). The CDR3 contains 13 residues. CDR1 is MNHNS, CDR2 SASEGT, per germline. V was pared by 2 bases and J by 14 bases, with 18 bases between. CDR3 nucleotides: TGTGCCAGCAGTGAAATGGGACCGGTGCACGAATTCTTT. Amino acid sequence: CASSEMGPVHEFF.

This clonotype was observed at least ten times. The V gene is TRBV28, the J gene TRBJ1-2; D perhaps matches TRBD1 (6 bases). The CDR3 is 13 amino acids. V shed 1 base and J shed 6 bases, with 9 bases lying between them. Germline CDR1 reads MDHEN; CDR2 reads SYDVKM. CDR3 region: CASSLSGDDGYTF. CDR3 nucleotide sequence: TGTGCCAGCAGTTTATCAGGGGATGATGGCTACACCTTC.

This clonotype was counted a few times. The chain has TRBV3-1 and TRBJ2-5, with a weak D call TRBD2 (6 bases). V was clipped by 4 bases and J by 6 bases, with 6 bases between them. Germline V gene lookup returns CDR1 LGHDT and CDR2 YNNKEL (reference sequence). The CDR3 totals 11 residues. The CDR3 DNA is TGTGCCAGCAGCCGCGGGAAGACCCAGTACTTC. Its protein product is CASSRGKTQYF.

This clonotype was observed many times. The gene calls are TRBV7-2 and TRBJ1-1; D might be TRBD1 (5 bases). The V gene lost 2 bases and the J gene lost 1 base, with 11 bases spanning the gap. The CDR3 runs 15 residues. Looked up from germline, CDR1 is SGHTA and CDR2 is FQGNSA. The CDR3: CASSLSGAKNTEAFF. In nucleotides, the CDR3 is TGTGCCAGCAGCTTAAGTGGGGCCAAGAACACTGAAGCTTTCTTT. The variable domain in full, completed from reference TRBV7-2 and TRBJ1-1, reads GAGVSQSPSNKVTEKGKDVELRCDPISGHTALYWYRQSLGQGLEFLIYFQGNSAPDKSGLPSDRFSAERTGGSVSTLTIQRTQQEDSAVYLCASSLSGAKNTEAFFGQGTRLTVV.